This T cell receptor beta chain was sequenced in a study of cytotoxic CD8 clonotypes in ibrutinib-treated CLL. Study-level findings and limits: Clonality climbed at ibrutinib response, then dropped toward baseline at progression.

V was clipped by 0 bases and J by 4 bases; unmatched bases: 3. The V gene's germline CDR1 is MGHRA and CDR2 YSYEKL. The CDR3 spans 15 residues. About this clone itself: Its antigen is unknown.

The table came from immunoSEQ multiplex PCR; TCRdb's copy has only in-frame clones and leaves some out. The sample includes fewer than 35,000 clones, 75% to 85% of them seen just once. The sample was PBMCs, taken after 24 months of ibrutinib treatment. The J gene is TRBJ1-1, the V gene TRBV4-1; 9 bases align to TRBD1. The sequence was obtained from a human donor with chronic lymphocytic leukemia. The CDR3, as DNA: TGCGCCAGCAGCCAAGAGGGGACAGGGCTCACTGAAGCTTTCTTT. Residues: CASSQEGTGLTEAFF.